One TCR beta chain is described in this entry. Its antigen is undetermined. The data belong to a study of T cell responses to AZD1222 COVID-19 vaccine. Study-wide points: Only a handful of AZD1222 recipients were seropositive at baseline. An increase in Spike-specific TCR breadth and depth was observed after two AZD1222 doses. Distributed over spike, vaccine-associated CD4 TCRs predominated at 160-218 and 743-854. In all cases, repertoires were sampled only after the peak T cell response.

CDR3 length: 16 residues. Deletions cut 4 bases from V and 0 bases from J, with 12 bases between. CDR1 is MNHEY, CDR2 SVGAGI, per germline. Sequencing was performed with immunoSEQ multiplex PCR; in TCRdb, only in-frame clones are kept and a portion is missing. The table includes about 130,000 clones, 88% detected once. The sequences come from peripheral blood, collected on day 0 of AZD1222 vaccination. The genes are TRBV6-5 and TRBJ2-2, with a tentative D call TRBD1 (6 bases). The clonotype originates from an adult in good health. The CDR3 spells CASSLGTNTNTGELFF. CDR3 sequence (DNA): TGTGCCAGCAGTTTAGGGACAAATACGAACACCGGGGAGCTGTTTTTT.